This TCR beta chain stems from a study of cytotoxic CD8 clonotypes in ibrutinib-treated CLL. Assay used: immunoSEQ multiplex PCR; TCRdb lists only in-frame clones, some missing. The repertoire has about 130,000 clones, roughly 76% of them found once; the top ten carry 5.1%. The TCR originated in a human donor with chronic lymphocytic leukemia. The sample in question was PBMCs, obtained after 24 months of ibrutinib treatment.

CDR3 DNA: TGTGCCAGCAGCACGGGACAACGTAATTCACCCCTCCACTTT. Its protein product is CASSTGQRNSPLHF. The chain links TRBV7-2 to TRBJ1-6; D is perhaps TRBD1 (6 bases). The V and J ends lost 5 bases and 6 bases respectively, with 11 bases between them. CDR3 length: 14 residues. Germline V gene lookup returns CDR1 SGHTA and CDR2 FQGNSA. Full variable domain (missing parts from reference TRBV7-2 and TRBJ1-6): GAGVSQSPSNKVTEKGKDVELRCDPISGHTALYWYRQSLGQGLEFLIYFQGNSAPDKSGLPSDRFSAERTGGSVSTLTIQRTQQEDSAVYLCASSTGQRNSPLHFGNGTRLTVT.